The table lists the clone carrying this T cell receptor (beta chain) with many counts. This entry comes from a study of T-cell reconstitution after alpha-beta-depleted transplantation in children. Unique molecular identifiers were used to barcode this TCRbeta library. From the PCR reads, TCRdb called clonotypes with MiXCR, one entry per CDR3 protein. The repertoire has about 460,000 distinct CDR3 sequences, 12% of them found once; the top ten carry more than 5.5%. CDR3 length: 14 residues. V was shortened by 2 bases and J by 10 bases, with 12 bases between the two germline ends. The germline V gene encodes CDR1 MNHEY and CDR2 SVGAGI.

This TCR derives from a human donor who donated a stem cell graft to a child with combined immunodeficiency. This specimen was PBMCs from the stem cell graft donor, taken from the stem cell graft. This chain uses TRBV6-5 with TRBJ1-6; weak D call: TRBD1 (5 bases). CDR3 in DNA: TGTGCCAGCAGTTACGGGACGGAAGGGTCACCCCTCCACTTT. Translating it yields CASSYGTEGSPLHF.